This TCR beta chain was obtained from a study of T cell repertoires in ileal Crohn's disease. There are a few counts of this clone. The CDR3 totals 17 residues. Deletions cut 3 bases from V and 0 bases from J, with 16 bases between. The germline V gene has CDR1 SGHAT and CDR2 FQNNGV. Profiled with immunoSEQ multiplex PCR; TCRdb holds only in-frame clones, not every one. The repertoire holds some 30,000 clones, with roughly 78% as singletons. This TCR was sampled from an adult with Crohn's disease. The sequencing input was ileal tissue. V usage is TRBV11-2 and J usage is TRBJ2-3, with D possibly TRBD2 on 5 matching bases. The DNA for the CDR3 is TGTGCCAGCAGCTTCTTCCCTGTAGCGACCAGCACAGATACGCAGTATTTT. It is translated as CASSFFPVATSTDTQYF.